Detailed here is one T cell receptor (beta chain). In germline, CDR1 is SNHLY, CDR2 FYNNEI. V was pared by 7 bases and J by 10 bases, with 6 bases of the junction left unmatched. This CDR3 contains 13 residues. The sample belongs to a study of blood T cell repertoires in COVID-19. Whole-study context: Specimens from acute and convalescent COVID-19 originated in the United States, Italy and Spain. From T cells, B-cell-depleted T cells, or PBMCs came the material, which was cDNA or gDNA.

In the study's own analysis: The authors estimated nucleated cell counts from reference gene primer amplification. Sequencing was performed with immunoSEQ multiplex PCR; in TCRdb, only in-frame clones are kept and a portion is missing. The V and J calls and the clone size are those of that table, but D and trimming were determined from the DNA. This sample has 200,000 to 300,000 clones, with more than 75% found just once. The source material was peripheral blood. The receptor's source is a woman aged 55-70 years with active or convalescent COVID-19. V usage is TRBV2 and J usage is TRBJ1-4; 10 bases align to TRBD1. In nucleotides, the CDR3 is TGTGCCAGCAAAGGACAGGGGGTAGGAAAACTGTTTTTT. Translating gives CASKGQGVGKLFF. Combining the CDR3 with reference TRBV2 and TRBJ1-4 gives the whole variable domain EPEVTQTPSHQVTQMGQEVILRCVPISNHLYFYWYRQILGQKVEFLVSFYNNEISEKSEIFDDQFSVERPDGSNFTLKIRSTKLEDSAMYFCASKGQGVGKLFFGSGTQLSVL.